Listed below are T cell receptor beta chains from one sample, sequenced in a study of cytomegalovirus exposure and HLA in healthy donors. TCRdb's table, derived via immunoSEQ multiplex PCR, lists solely in-frame clones and lacks some. Of fewer than 200,000 clones listed, about 88% are singletons. The sequenced sample was PBMCs. The receptors stem from a girl under three years old in good health and CMV-seronegative. The CDR3 runs from the conserved cysteine through the conserved F or W. The D gene is left open where the match is weak. The size entry is marked missing in some rows and otherwise reads once, few, many or a size class.

j_call: TRBJ2-5; clone_size: NA; v_call: TRBV5-8; d_call: TRBD1; cdr3_aa: CASSLRGTARETQYF; cdr3_nt: TGTGCCAGCAGCTTAAGAGGGACAGCACGGGAGACCCAGTACTTC
j_call: TRBJ1-1; clone_size: NA; v_call: TRBV11-2; d_call: TRBD1; cdr3_aa: CASSANQGAYTEAFF; cdr3_nt: TGTGCCAGCAGCGCTAACCAGGGGGCTTACACTGAAGCTTTCTTT
j_call: TRBJ2-7; clone_size: NA; v_call: TRBV11-3; d_call: TRBD1; cdr3_aa: CASSWPDRNSYEQYF; cdr3_nt: TGTGCCAGCAGCTGGCCGGACAGGAACTCCTACGAGCAGTACTTC
j_call: TRBJ2-2; clone_size: once; v_call: TRBV9; d_call: TRBD2; cdr3_aa: CASSPNNPGTSGRRTGELFF; cdr3_nt: TGTGCCAGCAGCCCCAACAACCCCGGGACTAGCGGGAGGAGGACCGGGGAGCTGTTTTTT
j_call: TRBJ2-3; clone_size: NA; v_call: TRBV9; d_call: TRBD2; cdr3_aa: CASSVPRRGSATDTQYF; cdr3_nt: TGTGCCAGCAGCGTCCCTCGCCGCGGGAGTGCGACAGATACGCAGTATTTT
j_call: TRBJ2-1; clone_size: NA; v_call: TRBV14; d_call: TRBD2; cdr3_aa: CASSQYMSLAGDNEQFF; cdr3_nt: TGTGCCAGCAGCCAATATATGTCACTAGCGGGAGACAATGAGCAGTTCTTC
j_call: TRBJ2-5; clone_size: NA; v_call: TRBV12-5; d_call: TRBD2; cdr3_aa: CASGFRLAGGPQTQYF; cdr3_nt: TGTGCTAGTGGTTTCCGACTAGCGGGGGGGCCTCAGACCCAGTACTTC
j_call: TRBJ2-1; clone_size: NA; v_call: TRBV4-1; d_call: TRBD2; cdr3_aa: CASSQDPGLVSQNEQFF; cdr3_nt: TGCGCCAGCAGCCAAGATCCGGGACTAGTCTCACAAAATGAGCAGTTCTTC
j_call: TRBJ1-1; clone_size: NA; v_call: TRBV7-8; d_call: TRBD1; cdr3_aa: CASSSALVGGQALMESTEAFF; cdr3_nt: TGTGCCAGCAGCTCCGCACTAGTGGGGGGACAGGCGCTCATGGAGAGCACTGAAGCTTTCTTT
j_call: TRBJ2-5; clone_size: NA; v_call: TRBV19; d_call: NA; cdr3_aa: CASSIVGGAVGETQYF; cdr3_nt: TGTGCCAGTAGTATAGTAGGGGGGGCAGTCGGGGAGACCCAGTACTTC
j_call: TRBJ1-2; clone_size: NA; v_call: TRBV2; d_call: TRBD1; cdr3_aa: CAATGDRGPGYTF; cdr3_nt: TGTGCCGCCACGGGGGATAGGGGGCCAGGCTACACCTTC
j_call: TRBJ2-1; clone_size: NA; v_call: TRBV7-3; d_call: NA; cdr3_aa: CASSLSGGYYNEQFF; cdr3_nt: TGTGCCAGCAGCTTATCCGGGGGATATTACAATGAGCAGTTCTTC
j_call: TRBJ2-1; clone_size: once; v_call: TRBV4-1; d_call: TRBD2; cdr3_aa: CASSLGLASYNEQFF; cdr3_nt: TGCGCCAGCAGCCTTGGACTAGCCTCCTACAATGAGCAGTTCTTC
j_call: TRBJ1-4; clone_size: NA; v_call: TRBV10-3; d_call: NA; cdr3_aa: CAISPGAEGKEKLFF; cdr3_nt: TGTGCCATCAGTCCTGGCGCCGAGGGAAAAGAAAAACTGTTTTTT
j_call: TRBJ2-3; clone_size: NA; v_call: TRBV9; d_call: NA; cdr3_aa: CASSVGSSDTQYF; cdr3_nt: TGTGCCAGCAGCGTCGGTTCGTCCGATACGCAGTATTTT
j_call: TRBJ2-4; clone_size: NA; v_call: TRBV27; d_call: NA; cdr3_aa: CASSRGAWGQNIQYF; cdr3_nt: TGTGCCAGTTCAAGAGGAGCTTGGGGCCAAAACATTCAGTACTTC
j_call: TRBJ2-7; clone_size: NA; v_call: TRBV27; d_call: TRBD2; cdr3_aa: CASSLLGPSDRKRGLAGRYEQYF; cdr3_nt: TGTGCCAGCAGTTTATTGGGCCCCTCTGACAGAAAGAGGGGTTTAGCGGGAAGATACGAGCAGTACTTC
j_call: TRBJ2-7; clone_size: NA; v_call: TRBV2; d_call: NA; cdr3_aa: CASSEDHASFSYEQYF; cdr3_nt: TGTGCCAGCAGTGAAGACCATGCTAGCTTTTCCTACGAGCAGTACTTC
j_call: TRBJ1-5; clone_size: NA; v_call: TRBV13; d_call: NA; cdr3_aa: CASSSRGNQPQHF; cdr3_nt: TGTGCCAGCAGCTCGCGGGGTAATCAGCCCCAGCATTTT
j_call: TRBJ2-1; clone_size: NA; v_call: TRBV4-2; d_call: NA; cdr3_aa: CASSQDTGASNEQFF; cdr3_nt: TGTGCCAGCAGCCAAGATACGGGAGCCTCCAATGAGCAGTTCTTC
j_call: TRBJ2-1; clone_size: NA; v_call: TRBV6-1; d_call: NA; cdr3_aa: CASSRGYNNEQFF; cdr3_nt: TGTGCCAGTTCCAGGGGATACAACAATGAGCAGTTCTTC
j_call: TRBJ2-5; clone_size: once; v_call: TRBV5-1; d_call: TRBD2; cdr3_aa: CASSLGLAGRQETQYF; cdr3_nt: TGCGCCAGCAGCTTGGGGCTAGCGGGTCGGCAAGAGACCCAGTACTTC
j_call: TRBJ2-1; clone_size: NA; v_call: TRBV10-3; d_call: TRBD2; cdr3_aa: CAISEISSGLQFF; cdr3_nt: TGTGCCATCAGTGAGATTTCTAGCGGACTGCAGTTCTTC
j_call: TRBJ2-1; clone_size: NA; v_call: TRBV18; d_call: NA; cdr3_aa: CASSPTGVEQFF; cdr3_nt: TGTGCCAGCTCACCAACGGGGGTCGAGCAGTTCTTC
j_call: TRBJ2-1; clone_size: NA; v_call: TRBV7-3; d_call: NA; cdr3_aa: CASTPGGPYNEQFF; cdr3_nt: TGTGCCAGCACCCCAGGGGGGCCCTACAATGAGCAGTTCTTC
j_call: TRBJ2-1; clone_size: NA; v_call: TRBV7-2; d_call: NA; cdr3_aa: CASSPTRNEQFF; cdr3_nt: TGTGCCAGCAGCCCAACTAGAAATGAGCAGTTCTTC
j_call: TRBJ2-5; clone_size: NA; v_call: TRBV2; d_call: TRBD2; cdr3_aa: CASRMTSGGAQYF; cdr3_nt: TGTGCCAGCAGGATGACTAGCGGGGGGGCCCAGTACTTC
j_call: TRBJ2-7; clone_size: NA; v_call: TRBV18; d_call: TRBD2; cdr3_aa: CASSLSGAYEQYF; cdr3_nt: TGTGCCAGCTCACTGAGCGGGGCCTACGAGCAGTACTTC
j_call: TRBJ2-1; clone_size: NA; v_call: TRBV6-1; d_call: NA; cdr3_aa: CASTQGGVEQFF; cdr3_nt: TGTGCCAGCACTCAAGGGGGTGTTGAGCAGTTCTTC
j_call: TRBJ1-2; clone_size: NA; v_call: TRBV7-6; d_call: NA; cdr3_aa: CASSLDGGYGYTF; cdr3_nt: TGTGCCAGCAGCTTAGACGGGGGATACGGCTACACCTTC
j_call: TRBJ2-5; clone_size: NA; v_call: TRBV27; d_call: NA; cdr3_aa: CASSFLPVPQETQYF; cdr3_nt: TGTGCCAGCAGTTTTCTTCCCGTCCCCCAAGAGACCCAGTACTTC
j_call: TRBJ2-7; clone_size: NA; v_call: TRBV19; d_call: NA; cdr3_aa: CASSMWDTTYEQYF; cdr3_nt: TGTGCCAGTAGTATGTGGGACACTACCTACGAGCAGTACTTC
j_call: TRBJ1-4; clone_size: NA; v_call: TRBV7-9; d_call: NA; cdr3_aa: CASSPPGGSGEKLFF; cdr3_nt: TGTGCCAGCAGCCCCCCGGGAGGGTCGGGTGAAAAACTGTTTTTT
j_call: TRBJ2-7; clone_size: NA; v_call: TRBV2; d_call: TRBD2; cdr3_aa: CASRVDSGIRSSYEQYF; cdr3_nt: TGTGCCAGCAGGGTTGACAGCGGGATAAGGAGCTCCTACGAGCAGTACTTC
j_call: TRBJ1-2; clone_size: few; v_call: TRBV4-1; d_call: TRBD1; cdr3_aa: CASSQDHRGNYGYTF; cdr3_nt: TGCGCCAGCAGCCAAGACCACAGGGGGAACTATGGCTACACCTTC
j_call: TRBJ2-5; clone_size: NA; v_call: TRBV23-1; d_call: TRBD2; cdr3_aa: CASSLSSGGPETQYF; cdr3_nt: TGCGCCAGCAGTCTCTCTAGCGGGGGTCCAGAGACCCAGTACTTC
j_call: TRBJ2-1; clone_size: NA; v_call: TRBV2; d_call: NA; cdr3_aa: CASSLGGNEQFF; cdr3_nt: TGTGCCAGCAGTCTGGGCGGGAATGAGCAGTTCTTC
j_call: TRBJ2-5; clone_size: NA; v_call: TRBV7-9; d_call: NA; cdr3_aa: CSSSLRETQYF; cdr3_nt: TGTTCCAGCAGCTTGAGGGAGACCCAGTACTTC
j_call: TRBJ2-7; clone_size: NA; v_call: TRBV18; d_call: TRBD1; cdr3_aa: CASSPTGTGLYEQYF; cdr3_nt: TGTGCCAGCTCACCAACCGGGACAGGGCTTTACGAGCAGTACTTC
j_call: TRBJ1-4; clone_size: NA; v_call: TRBV5-6; d_call: TRBD1; cdr3_aa: CASSQGQATNEKLFF; cdr3_nt: TGTGCCAGCAGCCAGGGACAGGCAACTAATGAAAAACTGTTTTTT
j_call: TRBJ1-5; clone_size: NA; v_call: TRBV4-2; d_call: TRBD1; cdr3_aa: CASSQARGQYQPQHF; cdr3_nt: TGTGCCAGCAGCCAAGCCAGGGGGCAGTATCAGCCCCAGCATTTT
j_call: TRBJ1-6; clone_size: NA; v_call: TRBV27; d_call: NA; cdr3_aa: CASSLAGSAYNSPLHF; cdr3_nt: TGTGCCAGCAGTTTAGCGGGAAGTGCCTATAATTCACCCCTCCACTTT
j_call: TRBJ1-1; clone_size: NA; v_call: TRBV5-6; d_call: TRBD1; cdr3_aa: CASSRGQTEAFF; cdr3_nt: TGTGCCAGCAGCAGGGGACAGACTGAAGCTTTCTTT
j_call: TRBJ2-3; clone_size: NA; v_call: TRBV7-9; d_call: TRBD2; cdr3_aa: CSSSLGRQTSGRADTQYF; cdr3_nt: TGTTCCAGCAGCTTAGGAAGGCAGACTAGCGGGAGGGCAGATACGCAGTATTTT
j_call: TRBJ2-2; clone_size: NA; v_call: TRBV5-8; d_call: NA; cdr3_aa: CASSLQWGDPITGELFF; cdr3_nt: TGTGCCAGCAGCTTGCAGTGGGGGGACCCCATCACCGGGGAGCTGTTTTTT
j_call: TRBJ2-7; clone_size: few; v_call: TRBV27; d_call: NA; cdr3_aa: CASSSLTSSYEQYF; cdr3_nt: TGTGCCAGCAGTTCCTTGACTAGCTCCTACGAGCAGTACTTC
j_call: TRBJ1-3; clone_size: NA; v_call: TRBV12-1; d_call: NA; cdr3_aa: CASTRDNSGNTIYF; cdr3_nt: TGTGCCAGCACCCGGGACAACTCTGGAAACACCATATATTTT